This T cell receptor beta chain was identified in a study of blood T cell repertoires in COVID-19. On the study more broadly: Acute-phase and convalescent COVID-19 samples originated in the United States, Italy and Spain. In each case, the material was cDNA or gDNA derived from T cells, B-cell-depleted T cells, or PBMCs.

Per the germline V gene, CDR1 is SQVTM and CDR2 is ANQGSEA. The CDR3 contains 12 residues. This clone turned up a few times. How the authors handled the data: How many nucleated cells were present was estimated from reference gene primer amplification. Assay used: immunoSEQ multiplex PCR; TCRdb lists only in-frame clones, some missing. V, J and clone size derive from that table, while D and trimming were established from the DNA sequence. The sample includes 120,000 to 150,000 clones, approximately 80% seen only once; the top ten take roughly two fifths. The sample comprised peripheral blood. The clonotype was recovered from a human donor in a cohort sampled during active COVID-19. This chain joins TRBV29-1 and TRBJ1-1; 7 positions agree with TRBD1. The CDR3 region has the DNA TGCAGTGCGGGACAGACGAACACTGAAGCTTTCTTT. Translation: CSAGQTNTEAFF.